This T cell receptor beta chain was identified during a study of CD8+ T cells in alopecia areata. Regarding the study as a whole: Patients displayed less clarity in TCR sharing than mice, a finding possibly related to HLA.

Treatment given: oral pan-JAK inhibitor, 5-10 mg twice daily. Individuals with alopecia areata gave both lesional scalp punch biopsies and peripheral blood for collection. PBMCs were stained for CD3, CD4 and CD8, and CD4+ and CD8+ T cells were sorted. From germline, CDR1 is LGHNA and CDR2 YSLEER. The length of the CDR3 is 15 residues. Trimming cost V 1 base and J 2 bases, with 12 bases left between them. This clone turned up a few times. No antigen is known for it. The authors extracted RNA and reverse transcribed it into cDNA as the sequencing template. Generated by immunoSEQ multiplex PCR, the TCRdb table keeps only in-frame clones and is missing some. The sample lists around 170,000 clones; 51% were seen once.

The chain links TRBV4-3 to TRBJ2-7; D is uncertain. The sequencing used CD8+ T cells sorted from blood, collected around week 54, from a patient treated with tofacitinib. The receptor's source is a human donor with alopecia areata. The CDR3 reads CASSQGVAATYEQYF. In nucleotides, the CDR3 is TGCGCCAGCAGCCAAGGAGTGGCAGCAACCTACGAGCAGTACTTC.